This TCR beta chain was observed in a study of blood T cell repertoires in COVID-19. Looking at the study overall: Samples representing acute and convalescent COVID-19 were sourced from the United States, Italy and Spain. Sample material is recorded as cDNA or gDNA derived from T cells, B-cell-depleted T cells, or PBMCs.

Per the original data handling: From reference gene primer amplification, estimates of nucleated cell counts were derived. Sequencing was performed with immunoSEQ multiplex PCR; in TCRdb, only in-frame clones are kept and a portion is missing. That table is the source of V, J and clone size, and D and trimming were worked out from the DNA. The repertoire includes about 190,000 clones, around 86% of them detected once, and about 7% sits in the top ten. The CDR3 length is 11 residues. This clone was picked up one time. This TCR was sampled from a man in his forties with acute or convalescent COVID-19. The sample taken for sequencing was peripheral blood. The chain uses TRBV21-1 and TRBJ2-3; the table assigns TRBD2, which was not confirmed against the DNA. TRBV21-1 is labeled a pseudogene. CDR3 loop: CAGRGKDTQYF. In nucleotides, the CDR3 is TGTGCCGGCCGGGGAAAAGATACGCAGTATTTT.